The 10 T cell receptor beta chains below all came from one sample that was sequenced in a study of T cell repertoires in cytomegalovirus infection. TCRdb fed the reads into MiXCR, producing one record per CDR3 protein. The table lists some 700,000 distinct CDR3 sequences, about 33% of them singletons. These receptors lack a known antigen. The source was cultured PBMCs, collected from culture after CMV antigen stimulation. The receptors originated from a human donor in good health (CMV status not recorded). Some clones in this sample may be carry-over from other donors' samples.

This clonotype was recorded a few times. The rearrangement links TRBV7-2 to TRBJ1-3, with a possible D match to TRBD1 (6 bases). The germline V and J ends were trimmed by 3 bases and 4 bases, with 10 bases remaining between them. The CDR3 contains 14 residues. Germline V gives CDR1 SGHTA, CDR2 FQGNSA. In DNA form, the CDR3 reads TGTGCCAGCAGCTTTACAGGGCGCGGAAACACCATATATTTT. Its translation: CASSFTGRGNTIYF. Complete variable domain (other parts from reference TRBV7-2 and TRBJ1-3): GAGVSQSPSNKVTEKGKDVELRCDPISGHTALYWYRQSLGQGLEFLIYFQGNSAPDKSGLPSDRFSAERTGGSVSTLTIQRTQQEDSAVYLCASSFTGRGNTIYFGEGSWLTVV.

The chain is built from TRBV10-3 and TRBJ1-2; D might be TRBD1 (5 bases). This CDR3 comprises 15 residues. In germline, CDR1 is ENHRY, CDR2 SYGVKD. Trimming removed 3 bases at V and 1 base at J, with 12 bases between. This chain's CDR3 is CAISDREGSNYGYTF. CDR3 in DNA: TGTGCCATCAGTGACCGTGAGGGGAGTAACTATGGCTACACCTTC.

The J gene is TRBJ2-7, the V gene TRBV19; 7 positions match TRBD1. V gave up 10 bases and J gave up 10 bases; unmatched junction bases: 19. The CDR3 has 14 residues. CDR1 is LNHDA, CDR2 SQIVND, per germline (reference sequence). The CDR3 sequence: CATNPNRQGEGQYF. The CDR3 DNA is TGTGCCACCAACCCCAACCGGCAGGGGGAAGGTCAGTACTTC. Drawing the rest from reference TRBV19 and TRBJ2-7, the complete variable domain is DGGITQSPKYLFRKEGQNVTLSCEQNLNHDAMYWYRQDPGQGLRLIYYSQIVNDFQKGDIAEGYSVSREKKESFPLTVTSAQKNPTAFYLCATNPNRQGEGQYFGPGTRLTVT.

The chain recombines TRBV20-1 with TRBJ1-2, with D unclear. The germline V and J ends were trimmed by 3 bases and 4 bases, with 12 bases remaining between them. This CDR3 is built from 13 residues. Germline V gives CDR1 DFQATT, CDR2 SNEGSKA (reference sequence). Here the CDR3 reads CSASTGGLYGYTF. In DNA, the CDR3 is TGCAGTGCTAGCACCGGTGGGCTCTATGGCTACACCTTC.

This clonotype was counted ten times or more. The V and J genes are TRBV12-3 or TRBV12-4 and TRBJ1-1; D remains unclear. Trimming removed 6 bases from V and 1 base from J, with 9 bases in between. The CDR3 length is 13 residues. Written as DNA, the CDR3 is TGTGCCAGCAGCCCTCGGGGGAACACTGAAGCTTTCTTT. Its protein product is CASSPRGNTEAFF.

The V call is TRBV27, the J call TRBJ1-6, with D possibly matching TRBD1 (5 bases). Trimming stripped 6 bases from V and 11 bases from J, with 17 bases between. Germline values: CDR1 MNHEY, CDR2 SMNVEV (reference sequence). The CDR3 sequence is 14 residues long. In DNA form, the CDR3 reads TGTGCCAGCAGACGGGACGCGTCCAGGACACCCCTCCACTTT. Residues: CASRRDASRTPLHF.

This clonotype has a handful of counts. This chain links TRBV7-2 with TRBJ2-1; D possibly uses TRBD1 or TRBD2 (6 bases each). V lost 1 base to trimming and J lost 12 bases, with 19 bases between them. Per germline, CDR1 SGHTA and CDR2 FQGNSA. This CDR3 region has 15 residues. CDR3 nucleotide sequence: TGTGCCAGCAGCTTAGGGTCAGGGGAGGACTACATGCAGTTCTTC. Amino acids: CASSLGSGEDYMQFF.

This clonotype appeared many times. The chain is built from TRBV7-2 and TRBJ2-7; 10 nucleotides match TRBD2. Germline V gene lookup returns CDR1 SGHTA and CDR2 FQGNSA. The CDR3 runs to 15 residues. Trimming cost V 4 bases and J 5 bases; bases outside gene matches: 8. DNA for the CDR3: TGTGCCAGCAGCTCACCACCCGGGACTAGCGACGAGCAGTACTTC. Residues: CASSSPPGTSDEQYF.

The chain uses TRBV6-6 and TRBJ2-3; TRBD2 agrees at 8 bases. The CDR3 has 17 amino acids. The germline gives CDR1 MNHNY, CDR2 SVGAGI (reference sequence). V shed 7 bases, J shed 4 bases, and the junction held 16 bases outside the gene matches. The CDR3 here is CASTNGVAGLNADTQYF. The CDR3 region has the DNA TGTGCCAGCACCAACGGGGTAGCGGGATTGAATGCAGATACGCAGTATTTT.

A few counts support this clonotype. The V and J genes are TRBV2 and TRBJ1-1; no clear D gene. Germline loops: CDR1 SNHLY, CDR2 FYNNEI. Deletions cut 6 bases from V and 4 bases from J, with 15 bases between. The CDR3 is 14 amino acids. The CDR3 nucleotides are TGTGCCAGCAGCCCTCTCACAGTGGGCACTGAAGCTTTCTTT. Translated: CASSPLTVGTEAFF.